The sequence of this TCR beta chain was determined in a study of shared clonotypes between healthy human individuals. Several immunoSEQ plates held equal portions of the genomic DNA taken from each subset. Assay used: immunoSEQ multiplex PCR; TCRdb lists only in-frame clones, some missing. The sample shows some 2,500,000 clones, roughly 93% of them seen only once. The CDR3 is 14 residues long. Germline V gene sequence: CDR1 MNHEY, CDR2 SVGAGI. V lost 5 bases, J lost 9 bases, and 10 bases stayed unmatched. The source of this sequence is a man in his late teens or twenties in good health. Some clones in this sample may be carry-over from other donors' samples. The chain is built from TRBV6-5 and TRBJ1-2; 9 bases match TRBD1. The sample consisted of naive CD4+ T cells from PBMCs. Subset in this sample: CD45RA+ positively selected. In DNA form, the CDR3 reads TGTGCCAGCAGTCCCGGGACAGGGAGTAGGAGCTACACCTTC. Translated, it gives CASSPGTGSRSYTF.